The 32 T cell receptor beta chains below all came from one sample that was sequenced in a study of identical twins. TCRdb re-called the 5' RACE reads through MiXCR, storing one row per CDR3 protein. The data contain hundreds of thousands of distinct CDR3 sequences, 7.5% of them singletons. These data are also associated with another study on yellow fever vaccine responses in identical twins.

The sequenced sample consisted of CD8+ T cells sorted from blood. Receptor source: a woman between 18 and 30 years old in good health.

A few counts support this clonotype. This rearrangement joins TRBV6-1 to TRBJ2-4, with D perhaps assigned TRBD1 or TRBD2 (5 bases each). The CDR3 runs to 15 residues. Trimming took off 3 bases at V and 0 bases at J, with 9 bases between the two ends. Germline V lookup: CDR1 MNHNS, CDR2 SASEGT. The CDR3 protein is CASSDRDLAKNIQYF. The CDR3 DNA is TGTGCCAGCAGTGACCGGGACCTAGCCAAAAACATTCAGTACTTC.

This clonotype was seen at least ten times. This chain connects TRBV4-1 to TRBJ2-1; D unclear. The length of the CDR3 is 16 residues. Trimming cost V 5 bases and J 5 bases, with 19 bases left between them. CDR1 is MGHRA and CDR2 is YSYEKL in the germline V gene. The CDR3 DNA reads as TGCGCCAGCAGCGATTCCGGGCTTTACACCCACAATGAGCAGTTCTTC. Amino acid sequence: CASSDSGLYTHNEQFF.

This chain uses TRBV10-3 with TRBJ2-7; 7 positions match TRBD2. CDR1 is ENHRY, CDR2 SYGVKD, per germline. The trim removed 6 bases at V and 5 bases at J, leaving 7 bases unmatched. The CDR3 covers 13 residues. CDR3 sequence (DNA): TGTGCCATCAGGAGGGGCGCGGGAGACGAGCAGTACTTC. Translation gives CAIRRGAGDEQYF.

The chain employs TRBV2 and TRBJ2-7; D is unclear. Trimming cost V 3 bases and J 0 bases, with 9 bases left between them. The CDR3 runs to 14 residues. Germline V lookup: CDR1 SNHLY, CDR2 FYNNEI. CDR3 amino acids: CASSDLRNSYEQYF. In nucleotides, the CDR3 is TGTGCCAGCAGTGATCTCCGGAACTCCTACGAGCAGTACTTC.

This sequence joins TRBV7-9 and TRBJ2-1; D could derive from TRBD1 or TRBD2 (5 bases each). This CDR3 contains 15 residues. CDR1 SEHNR and CDR2 FQNEAQ come from the germline V gene (reference sequence). With 5 bases removed from V and 5 bases from J, the gap between germline ends came to 16 bases. The CDR3 DNA sequence: TGTGCCAGCAGCCTACCCCGAGGGGTGAACAATGAGCAGTTCTTC. Its translation is CASSLPRGVNNEQFF.

V and J are TRBV28 and TRBJ2-7; 7 positions match TRBD1. Germline CDR1 MDHEN, CDR2 SYDVKM. Unmatched junction bases numbered 3, after V lost 2 bases and J lost 5 bases. The CDR3 totals 13 residues. CDR3 amino acids: CASSLTGEDEQYV. In DNA, the CDR3 is TGTGCCAGCAGTTTAACAGGGGAAGACGAGCAGTACGTC.

The rearrangement uses TRBV12-3 or TRBV12-4 and TRBJ1-5; D not certain. With 1 base removed from V and 5 bases from J, the gap between germline ends came to 12 bases. This CDR3 spans 15 amino acids. CDR3 nucleotides: TGTGCCAGCAGTTTAGGGCCCAGTAGGGATCAGCCCCAGCATTTT. Protein sequence: CASSLGPSRDQPQHF.

The rearrangement uses TRBV29-1 and TRBJ2-6, with 7 bases aligning to TRBD1. V lost 7 bases to trimming and J lost 2 bases; unmatched junction nucleotides: 8. CDR1 is SQVTM and CDR2 is ANQGSEA in the germline V gene. The CDR3 runs 15 residues. CDR3 sequence reads: CSALPTGAGANVLTF. The CDR3 DNA is TGCAGCGCTCTCCCTACAGGGGCTGGGGCCAACGTCCTGACTTTC.

This clonotype was recorded a few times. This chain joins TRBV27 and TRBJ2-7; TRBD2 agrees at 16 bases. CDR3 length: 14 amino acids. Germline V gene sequence: CDR1 MNHEY, CDR2 SMNVEV (reference sequence). Unmatched junction bases numbered 3, after V lost 6 bases and J lost 7 bases. The CDR3 loop is CASRGLAGGGEQYV. In nucleotides, the CDR3 is TGTGCCAGCAGGGGACTAGCGGGGGGGGGTGAGCAGTACGTC.

Written as DNA, the CDR3 is TGTGCCAGCAGTTTTTTCGGGGGGTTCGGGGCCAACGTCCTGACTTTC. Residues: CASSFFGGFGANVLTF. The chain has TRBV28 and TRBJ2-6, with TRBD2 matching over 7 bases. Germline CDR1 is MDHEN and CDR2 is SYDVKM. Losses at the gene ends were 3 bases for V and 4 bases for J; bases not matched to a gene: 6. The CDR3 sequence is 16 residues long.

The chain uses TRBV15 and TRBJ2-7; no firm D call. The V end was cut by 2 bases, the J end by 4 bases, with 9 bases between. CDR1 is LNHNV, CDR2 YYDKDF, per germline (reference sequence). The CDR3 is made up of 13 amino acids. The CDR3 spells CATSRTDKYEQYF. For the CDR3, the DNA is TGTGCCACCAGCAGAACAGACAAATACGAGCAGTACTTC.

The table lists this clonotype with many counts. The V call is TRBV20-1, the J call TRBJ1-2, with D possibly matching TRBD1 (6 bases). This CDR3 comprises 14 residues. V was pared by 3 bases and J by 5 bases, with 16 bases between. CDR1 DFQATT and CDR2 SNEGSKA come from the germline V gene (reference sequence). Here the CDR3 reads CSAREGLTGYGYTF. Written as DNA, the CDR3 is TGCAGTGCTAGGGAGGGCTTAACAGGGTATGGCTACACCTTC.

This clonotype was detected ten times or more. This rearrangement joins TRBV20-1 to TRBJ2-7, with D perhaps matching TRBD2 (6 bases). There are 14 residues in the CDR3. The V gene lost 6 bases and the J gene lost 0 bases, with 15 bases spanning the gap. Germline V gene data show CDR1 as DFQATT and CDR2 as SNEGSKA (reference sequence). The CDR3 loop reads CSANTGSTSYEQYV. The CDR3 nucleotides are TGCAGTGCAAATACCGGGAGTACCTCCTACGAGCAGTACGTC.

In this sample, this clonotype turned up a few times. The junction departs from germline at one end; a sequencing error may be responsible. This sequence joins TRBV2 and TRBJ2-7; TRBD2 agrees at 9 bases. The CDR3 length is 18 residues. CDR1 and CDR2 (germline): SNHLY, FYNNEI. Here the CDR3 reads CTSSFMVVAGEPDYEQYF. The CDR3 nucleotides read TGTACCAGCAGTTTTATGGTGGTAGCGGGAGAACCGGACTACGAGCAGTACTTC.

Only a few counts were recorded for this clonotype. V gene TRBV14 combines with J gene TRBJ2-2; TRBD1 is a possible D gene (6 bases). This CDR3 comprises 13 residues. Looked up from germline, CDR1 is SGHDN and CDR2 is FVKESK. Trimming took off 6 bases at V and 7 bases at J, with 12 bases between the two ends. The CDR3 sequence: CASRRIGGGELFF. The CDR3 DNA sequence: TGTGCCAGCAGACGGATAGGGGGCGGGGAGCTGTTTTTT.

This clonotype has a handful of counts. The J gene is TRBJ2-3, the V gene TRBV2; TRBD1 is a possible D gene (6 bases). This CDR3 contains 15 residues. The germline V gene has CDR1 SNHLY and CDR2 FYNNEI. The V end was cut by 4 bases, the J end by 6 bases, with 17 bases between. This CDR3 is CASSVSGHPRDTQYF. The CDR3, as DNA: TGTGCCAGCAGTGTTTCGGGACACCCGCGGGATACGCAGTATTTT.

This clonotype was detected only a few times. This rearrangement joins TRBV6-5 to TRBJ2-7; perhaps D is TRBD1 or TRBD2 (6 bases each). Trimming shortened V by 0 bases and J by 4 bases, and 16 bases separated the two germline ends. This CDR3 is 16 amino acids long. Germline lookup yields CDR1 MNHEY and CDR2 SVGAGI. CDR3 coding DNA: TGTGCCAGCAGTTACTCCCCCCTTAGGGGGGAATACGAGCAGTACTTC. This codes for CASSYSPLRGEYEQYF.

In this sample, this clonotype turned up many times. The chain uses TRBV7-9 and TRBJ2-3, with 7 bases aligning to TRBD2. V was pared by 3 bases and J by 0 bases, with 6 bases of the junction left unmatched. CDR1 and CDR2 (germline): SEHNR, FQNEAQ (reference sequence). The CDR3 has 16 residues. CDR3 protein: CASSLMAGVSTDTQYF. The CDR3 region has the DNA TGTGCCAGCAGCTTGATGGCGGGAGTGAGCACAGATACGCAGTATTTT.

This clonotype occurred a few times. The V gene is TRBV7-9, the J gene TRBJ1-2; the match to TRBD1 covers 8 bases. The junction had 12 bases not matched to a gene; V was cut back by 4 bases and J by 8 bases. This CDR3 has 15 amino acids. Germline loops: CDR1 SEHNR, CDR2 FQNEAQ (reference sequence). The DNA of the CDR3 is TGTGCCAGCAGCTCCGTCCTTCAGGGGGCCGGGGGCTACACCTTC. It is translated as CASSSVLQGAGGYTF.

This clonotype was detected ten times or more. This sequence joins TRBV7-6 and TRBJ2-2; tentatively, D is TRBD1 or TRBD2 (5 bases each). The CDR3 runs 13 residues. In germline, CDR1 is SGHVS, CDR2 FNYEAQ. V dropped 5 bases and J dropped 7 bases, with 11 bases sitting between them. The CDR3 DNA sequence: TGTGCCAGCAGCCGAGGGGACGACGGGGAGCTGTTTTTT. It encodes CASSRGDDGELFF. The full variable domain, completed using reference TRBV7-6 and TRBJ2-2, is GAGVSQSPRYKVTKRGQDVALRCDPISGHVSLYWYRQALGQGPEFLTYFNYEAQQDKSGLPNDRFSAERPEGSISTLTIQRTEQRDSAMYRCASSRGDDGELFFGEGSRLTVL.

This clonotype came up a few times. This chain uses TRBV2 with TRBJ2-1, with 9 positions matching TRBD1. Germline CDR1 SNHLY, CDR2 FYNNEI. The CDR3 extends over 15 amino acids. Trimming took 4 bases from V and 7 from J; bases not matched to a gene: 8. CDR3 region: CASSVNTGGLNEQFF. In nucleotides, the CDR3 is TGTGCCAGCAGTGTGAATACAGGGGGCTTAAATGAGCAGTTCTTC. The full variable domain, in which reference TRBV2 and TRBJ2-1 provide the parts outside the CDR3, is EPEVTQTPSHQVTQMGQEVILRCVPISNHLYFYWYRQILGQKVEFLVSFYNNEISEKSEIFDDQFSVERPDGSNFTLKIRSTKLEDSAMYFCASSVNTGGLNEQFFGPGTRLTVL.

The chain links TRBV28 to TRBJ2-5; 9 bases fit TRBD1. CDR3 size: 15 residues. V dropped 4 bases and J dropped 2; count of bases not matched to a gene: 5. From germline, CDR1 is MDHEN and CDR2 SYDVKM. The CDR3 DNA sequence: TGTGCCAGCAGTTCCGGGACAGGGCGACAAGAGACCCAGTACTTC. It is translated as CASSSGTGRQETQYF.

The CDR3 spells CATSKGLAGHEQYF. The CDR3 DNA follows: TGTGCCACCAGCAAGGGCCTAGCGGGTCACGAGCAGTACTTC. The chain couples TRBV15 to TRBJ2-7, with TRBD2 matching over 8 bases. Germline V gives CDR1 LNHNV, CDR2 YYDKDF (reference sequence). The CDR3 consists of 14 residues. V was pared by 4 bases and J by 5 bases, with 7 bases of the junction left unmatched.

This clonotype came up many times. CDR3 sequence (DNA): TGTGCCAGCAGTTTATACAGGGGCGATGAGCAGTTCTTC. Its translation: CASSLYRGDEQFF. The rearrangement links TRBV12-3 or TRBV12-4 to TRBJ2-1; 7 bases align to TRBD1. The CDR3 covers 13 residues. V trimming: 2 bases; J trimming: 8 bases; junction bases outside the gene matches: 3.

This clonotype occurred a few times. The V and J genes are TRBV5-1 and TRBJ2-3; D is unresolved. The V gene lost 1 base and the J gene lost 6 bases, with 12 bases spanning the gap. Per the germline V gene, CDR1 is SGHRS and CDR2 is YFSETQ. CDR3 size: 14 residues. Here the CDR3 DNA reads TGCGCCAGCAGCTTGTCGATTAGCTTGGATACGCAGTATTTT. Protein: CASSLSISLDTQYF.

A few counts support this clonotype. The V and J genes are TRBV5-6 and TRBJ2-5; D might be TRBD2 (5 bases). The germline V and J ends were trimmed by 0 bases and 3 bases, with 18 bases remaining between them. Germline CDR1 is SGHDT and CDR2 is YYEEEE. The CDR3 is 17 residues long. The CDR3 loop is CASSLGDGLNLEETQYF. The CDR3, as DNA: TGTGCCAGCAGCTTGGGCGACGGACTCAACTTAGAAGAGACCCAGTACTTC.

This clonotype was counted a few times. The rearrangement links TRBV7-7 to TRBJ2-3; 7 bases are a match to TRBD2. The length of the CDR3 is 13 residues. Germline V gene sequence: CDR1 SSHAT, CDR2 FNYEAQ (reference sequence). V shed 2 bases, J shed 5 bases, and the junction held 1 base outside the gene matches. The CDR3 region has the DNA TGTGCCAGCAGCTTACGGGGGGAAGATACGCAGTATTTT. Translated, it gives CASSLRGEDTQYF.

This clonotype was counted only a few times. The V call is TRBV11-2, the J call TRBJ2-1; D might be TRBD1 (5 bases). CDR1 and CDR2 (germline): SGHAT, FQNNGV. Trimming took 4 bases from V and 4 from J, leaving 11 bases between them. This CDR3 is built from 14 residues. The CDR3 bases are TGTGCCAGCAGCTGGGCGACAGTTTACAATGAGCAGTTCTTC. Protein: CASSWATVYNEQFF.

This clonotype was counted only a few times. CDR3 DNA: TGCGCCAGCAGCTCGGGTCAACAGGGAAATGAGCAGTTCTTC. Translation gives CASSSGQQGNEQFF. V is TRBV5-1 and J is TRBJ2-1, with D perhaps matching TRBD1 (6 bases). Germline V gives CDR1 SGHRS, CDR2 YFSETQ. The CDR3 has 14 residues. Trimming shortened V by 3 bases and J by 7 bases, and 14 bases separated the two germline ends.

This clonotype has only a few counts. CDR3 coding DNA: TGTGCCAGCAGTTTTCGGTTCTACGAGCAGTACTTC. Amino acids: CASSFRFYEQYF. The chain combines TRBV12-3 or TRBV12-4 with TRBJ2-7; D gene unclear. Trimming left V 3 bases short and J 3 bases short, with 6 bases between. The CDR3 is 12 amino acids.

This chain links TRBV28 with TRBJ2-5; D is undetermined. Per the germline V gene, CDR1 is MDHEN and CDR2 is SYDVKM. V lost 4 bases and J lost 3, with 12 bases in between. This CDR3 contains 14 residues. The CDR3 loop is CASSWVDGEETQYF. CDR3 sequence (DNA): TGTGCCAGCAGTTGGGTGGACGGAGAAGAGACCCAGTACTTC.

This clonotype was seen more than once but under ten times. V usage is TRBV10-3 and J usage is TRBJ1-4, with D possibly TRBD1 on 5 matching bases. Looked up from germline, CDR1 is ENHRY and CDR2 is SYGVKD. V lost 0 bases to trimming and J lost 8 bases, with 13 bases between them. CDR3 size: 15 residues. This chain's CDR3 is CAISESAGLREKLFF. The DNA of the CDR3 is TGTGCCATCAGTGAGTCGGCAGGGTTGAGGGAAAAACTGTTTTTT.